This T cell receptor beta chain stems from a study of T cells in Graves' hyperthyroidism and ophthalmopathy. As for the study in general: Specimen type is peripheral blood, collected at initial diagnosis prior to any treatment. General study results and limits: The model made its ophthalmopathy prediction, and onset followed a median 6.5 months later. Most clonotypes expanded in the thyroid (above 0.001) were also present in blood.

J was trimmed by 9 bases and V by 6 bases; bases with no gene match: 13. Germline CDR1 reads SNHLY; CDR2 reads FYNNEI. The CDR3 is 14 residues long. With regard to this clonotype: Its antigen is currently unknown.

Amplified regions were TCR beta CDR3 sequences from RNA transcripts. Researchers ran a first-round RT-PCR on the TCR CDR3 using the HTBI primer set. In TCRdb, the multiplex PCR reads were re-called with MiXCR into one record per CDR3 protein. The repertoire consists of approximately 370,000 distinct CDR3 sequences, with 15% to 20% occurring once and the leading ten covering approximately 33%. The V call is TRBV2, the J call TRBJ2-7; TRBD1 matches 8 bases. The receptor's source is a young woman with Graves' hyperthyroidism that later progressed to Graves' ophthalmopathy. The sequenced material came from blood. The CDR3 coding sequence is TGTGCCAGCAGCGTGGACAGGGATGCCTACTGGCAGTACTTC. Protein product: CASSVDRDAYWQYF.